One and the same sample provided the 24 T cell receptor beta chains below, sequenced in a study of blood T cell repertoires in COVID-19. Method: immunoSEQ multiplex PCR; TCRdb's copy keeps in-frame clones and lacks some. The sample holds around 360,000 clones, roughly nine tenths seen once. The source material was PBMCs or T cells enriched from blood (not recorded which). These receptors all stem from a woman in her twenties or thirties who had recovered from COVID-19.

This clone was seen a single time. The genes are TRBV28 and TRBJ1-5; 8 nucleotides match TRBD1. Germline V CDR1 and CDR2: MDHEN, SYDVKM. The CDR3 is made up of 15 amino acids. V shed 3 bases and J 5 bases; nucleotides not matched to a gene: 6. The CDR3 DNA follows: TGTGCCAGCAGTTTTCTCAGGACAGGGCATCAGCCCCAGCATTTT. It translates to CASSFLRTGHQPQHF.

The CDR3, as DNA: TGTGCCAGTACGGTGGACAGGGGTCGTTCTGGCAATCAGCCCCAGCATTTT. Translation gives CASTVDRGRSGNQPQHF. The chain joins TRBV19 to TRBJ1-5, with 9 bases identical to TRBD1. Germline V gives CDR1 LNHDA, CDR2 SQIVND (reference sequence). This CDR3 is built from 17 residues. V gave up 7 bases and J gave up 2 bases; unmatched junction bases: 12.

V gene TRBV9 combines with J gene TRBJ2-1, with D unclear. The length of the CDR3 is 11 residues. Germline V lookup: CDR1 SGDLS, CDR2 YYNGEE. V lost 0 bases and J lost 9, with 4 bases in between. The CDR3: CASSVESEQFF. The CDR3 DNA reads TGTGCCAGCAGCGTAGAGAGTGAGCAGTTCTTC.

This clone was seen only a few times. The chain is built from TRBV5-1 and TRBJ1-1; 7 bases are shared with TRBD1. Germline values: CDR1 SGHRS, CDR2 YFSETQ. The V and J ends lost 4 bases and 1 base, in that order; junction bases with no gene match: 7. This CDR3 has 15 residues. The chain's CDR3 is CASSLPQGGNTEAFF. The CDR3 nucleotides are TGCGCCAGCAGCCTCCCCCAGGGGGGGAACACTGAAGCTTTCTTT.

J is TRBJ1-5 and V is TRBV6-5, with TRBD1 matching over 8 bases. The CDR3 extends over 15 amino acids. Germline V CDR1 and CDR2: MNHEY, SVGAGI. Trimming took 4 bases from V and 7 from J; bases not matched to a gene: 9. CDR3: CASSWTGQADQPQHF. CDR3 coding DNA: TGTGCCAGCAGTTGGACGGGACAGGCGGACCAGCCCCAGCATTTT.

This chain uses TRBV20-1 with TRBJ2-1; 10 bases fit TRBD2. The CDR3 sequence is 18 residues long. Germline CDR1 is DFQATT and CDR2 is SNEGSKA (reference sequence). After removal of 3 bases from V and 3 bases from J, the junction contained 14 bases not matched to a gene. The CDR3 loop reads CSASPAGGLAGVYNEQFF. DNA for the CDR3: TGCAGTGCTAGTCCTGCAGGGGGCCTAGCGGGGGTCTACAATGAGCAGTTCTTC.

This clone appeared a single time. CDR3 nucleotides: TGTGCCAGCAGCCCGCGTTCTCTGGAGACCCAGTACTTC. Translating it yields CASSPRSLETQYF. J is TRBJ2-5 and V is TRBV11-2; D unresolved. Trimming took off 5 bases at V and 5 bases at J, with 12 bases between the two ends. CDR1 is SGHAT, CDR2 FQNNGV, per germline. The CDR3 runs 13 residues.

In its sample, this clone was seen once. V is TRBV14 and J is TRBJ2-5; 8 bases match TRBD2. Germline V CDR1 and CDR2: SGHDN, FVKESK. The CDR3 length is 15 residues. V shed 5 bases, J shed 5 bases, and the junction held 10 bases outside the gene matches. CDR3 amino acids: CASSEYGGAGETQYF. As DNA, the CDR3 is TGTGCCAGCAGCGAGTACGGGGGGGCCGGGGAGACCCAGTACTTC.

V is TRBV4-1 and J is TRBJ2-7, with 7 bases matching TRBD1. The germline gives CDR1 MGHRA, CDR2 YSYEKL. The ends lost 4 bases at V and 2 bases at J; junction bases unmatched: 11. This CDR3 region has 16 residues. Written as DNA, the CDR3 is TGCGCCAGCAGCCGAGGAGTCCGGGACAGAACCTACGAGCAGTACTTC. Translation gives CASSRGVRDRTYEQYF.

The gene calls are TRBV7-8 and TRBJ1-2, with 9 bases that match TRBD1. This CDR3 contains 15 residues. The V gene end was trimmed by 2 bases and the J gene end by 5 bases; junction bases not matched to a gene: 6. In germline, CDR1 is SGHVS, CDR2 FQNEAQ. Here the CDR3 reads CASSLPGQGTYGYTF. The CDR3 DNA is TGTGCCAGCAGCTTACCGGGACAGGGAACTTATGGCTACACCTTC.

The chain combines TRBV10-2 with TRBJ2-3; TRBD1 might be the D (5 bases). Germline V gives CDR1 WSHSY, CDR2 SAAADI. V dropped 5 bases and J dropped 4 bases, with 10 bases sitting between them. This CDR3 is 13 amino acids long. CDR3 nucleotide sequence: TGCGCCAGCAGTATCGGCAGGGCAGATACGCAGTATTTT. Protein: CASSIGRADTQYF.

The chain combines TRBV21-1 with TRBJ1-5; the table's TRBD1 call for D was not verified on the DNA. TRBV21-1 represents a pseudogene. The CDR3 covers 12 residues. This CDR3 reads CASSKTCQPQHF. The CDR3, as DNA: TGTGCCAGCAGCAAGACATGCCAGCCCCAGCATTTT.

The chain carries TRBV2 and TRBJ2-7; 10 bases line up with TRBD1. Germline V CDR1 and CDR2: SNHLY, FYNNEI. The CDR3 consists of 14 residues. Trimming at V came to 4 bases and at J to 3 bases, leaving 3 bases not matched to a gene. CDR3 nucleotide sequence: TGTGCCAGCAGTGGACAGGGGGCAAACTACGAGCAGTACTTC. This translates into CASSGQGANYEQYF.

This chain connects TRBV5-1 to TRBJ1-3; D is possibly TRBD1 (6 bases). Germline CDR1 SGHRS, CDR2 YFSETQ. This CDR3 comprises 16 residues. Deletions cut 0 bases from V and 3 bases from J, with 13 bases between. The CDR3 region is CASSLAGAGFGNTIYF. CDR3 nucleotide sequence: TGCGCCAGCAGCTTGGCAGGGGCTGGTTTTGGAAACACCATATATTTT.

The chain combines TRBV29-1 with TRBJ2-1; the match to TRBD2 covers 11 bases. The CDR3 totals 14 residues. The germline V gene has CDR1 SQVTM and CDR2 ANQGSEA. Trimming at V came to 6 bases and at J to 8 bases, leaving 9 bases not matched to a gene. In nucleotides, the CDR3 is TGCAGCGTGGATACTAGCGGGAGTTCTCATGAGCAGTTCTTC. Translating it yields CSVDTSGSSHEQFF.

Comment on this clone: The junction departs from germline at one end; a sequencing error may be responsible. The rearrangement joins TRBV19 to TRBJ1-1; 9 bases agree with TRBD1. The length of the CDR3 is 15 residues. CDR1 LNHDA and CDR2 SQIVND come from the germline V gene (reference sequence). This CDR3 reads CASSIGTGFGVEAFF. The CDR3 DNA sequence: TGTGCCAGTAGCATAGGGACAGGGTTTGGAGTTGAAGCTTTCTTT. Full variable domain (outside the CDR3, taken from reference TRBV19 and TRBJ1-1): DGGITQSPKYLFRKEGQNVTLSCEQNLNHDAMYWYRQDPGQGLRLIYYSQIVNDFQKGDIAEGYSVSREKKESFPLTVTSAQKNPTAFYLCASSIGTGFGVEAFFGQGTRLTVV.

This chain links TRBV2 with TRBJ2-1; weak D call: TRBD2 (5 bases). The germline gives CDR1 SNHLY, CDR2 FYNNEI. Trimming took 6 bases from V and 7 from J, leaving 13 bases between them. The CDR3 has 13 amino acids. In DNA, the CDR3 is TGTGCCAGCAGGCCGGCTACGGGGAATGAGCAGTTCTTC. As protein: CASRPATGNEQFF.

The rearrangement joins TRBV4-1 to TRBJ2-7; a possible D gene is TRBD1 (6 bases). The V gene's germline CDR1 is MGHRA and CDR2 YSYEKL. V was shortened by 4 bases and J by 7 bases, with 23 bases between the two germline ends. CDR3 size: 16 residues. CDR3 loop: CASSLTDGTREIEQYF. In DNA, the CDR3 is TGCGCCAGCAGCCTCACAGATGGGACACGGGAAATTGAGCAGTACTTC.

V gene TRBV10-2 combines with J gene TRBJ2-1; no reliable D call. Germline V gene sequence: CDR1 WSHSY, CDR2 SAAADI. V gave up 4 bases and J gave up 4 bases, with 8 bases separating them. The CDR3 runs to 13 residues. CDR3 nucleotides: TGCGCCAGCAGTGCGAACTTATACAATGAGCAGTTCTTC. It is translated as CASSANLYNEQFF.

The V gene is TRBV19, the J gene TRBJ2-7; D may be TRBD1 (5 bases). The CDR3 runs to 17 residues. CDR1 and CDR2 (germline): LNHDA, SQIVND (reference sequence). V lost 2 bases and J lost 2, with 19 bases in between. CDR3 bases: TGTGCCAGTAGTATAAACAAGATAGGGGAATCCGCCTACGAGCAGTACTTC. Amino acid sequence: CASSINKIGESAYEQYF.

The V call is TRBV2, the J call TRBJ2-3, with 7 nucleotides matching TRBD2. This CDR3 contains 15 residues. V dropped 3 bases and J dropped 6; count of bases not matched to a gene: 9. The germline V gene has CDR1 SNHLY and CDR2 FYNNEI. The CDR3 DNA follows: TGTGCCAGCAGTGATGGGGAGGGCGGGGAGGATACGCAGTATTTT. Its protein product is CASSDGEGGEDTQYF.

This clone was detected once. The chain recombines TRBV3-1 (or the pseudogene TRBV3-2) with TRBJ1-4; no clear D gene. From germline, CDR1 is LGHDT and CDR2 YNNKEL (reference sequence). This CDR3 is built from 13 residues. The germline V and J ends were trimmed by 4 bases and 8 bases, with 11 bases remaining between them. DNA of the CDR3: TGTGCCAGCAGCCCCCAATGGCACGAAAAACTGTTTTTT. Protein: CASSPQWHEKLFF.

The rearrangement links TRBV28 to TRBJ1-6; possible D gene TRBD1, 6 bases. This CDR3 has 20 amino acids. V lost 1 base, J lost 0 bases, and 19 bases lay in between. Germline V gene lookup returns CDR1 MDHEN and CDR2 SYDVKM. CDR3 loop: CASSLLGGAAPDSYNSPLHF. CDR3 DNA: TGTGCCAGCAGTTTATTAGGGGGGGCCGCCCCAGACTCCTATAATTCACCCCTCCACTTT.

This clone appeared once. The chain recombines TRBV7-9 with TRBJ2-1, with D perhaps matching TRBD2 (5 bases). Germline values: CDR1 SEHNR, CDR2 FQNEAQ (reference sequence). The V end lost 6 bases, the J end lost 1 base, and 19 bases lay between the germline ends. The CDR3 consists of 17 residues. The DNA for the CDR3 is TGTGCCAGCAGTTGGGTAGGAGGCTCCCCTTCCTACAATGAGCAGTTCTTC. This translates into CASSWVGGSPSYNEQFF.